Each of the 21 T cell receptor beta chains below was sequenced from the same sample in a study of neurological immune-mediated disorders. TCRdb re-analysed the 5' RACE reads in MiXCR, keeping a single row per CDR3 protein. The data hold nearly 30,000 distinct CDR3 sequences, with roughly a sixth observed a single time. This sample's time point: technical triplicate 3. Sequenced material: CD4+ T cells from blood. The receptors were sampled from a female donor with HTLV-1-associated myelopathy (HAM/TSP).

The J gene is TRBJ1-4, the V gene TRBV27, with D unresolved. Trimming left V 3 bases short and J 3 bases short, with 8 bases between. The CDR3 has 14 amino acids. CDR1 and CDR2 from the germline V gene are MNHEY and SMNVEV (reference sequence). Here the CDR3 reads CASSFGQANEKLFF. The CDR3 DNA reads as TGTGCCAGCAGTTTTGGGCAGGCTAATGAAAAACTGTTTTTT.

This clonotype was seen ten or more times. The V gene is TRBV21-1, the J gene TRBJ2-7; the table's D call TRBD1 went unverified against the DNA. TRBV21-1 is a pseudogene. CDR3 length: 19 residues. The CDR3 nucleotides are TGTGCCAGCAGCCCCCGGTGGCTGGAGACCACTGCAGGACCCTACGAGCAGTACTTC. It translates to CASSPRWLETTAGPYEQYF.

This clonotype was seen ten or more times. This chain links TRBV7-2 with TRBJ1-3; D perhaps matches TRBD1 (5 bases). Germline V gene lookup returns CDR1 SGHTA and CDR2 FQGNSA. This CDR3 is built from 15 residues. Trimming stripped 3 bases from V and 3 bases from J, with 12 bases between. The chain's CDR3 is CASSLELGGGNTIYF. In nucleotides, the CDR3 is TGTGCCAGCAGCTTGGAATTGGGGGGTGGAAACACCATATATTTT. Together with reference TRBV7-2 and TRBJ1-3, the CDR3 gives the full variable domain: GAGVSQSPSNKVTEKGKDVELRCDPISGHTALYWYRQSLGQGLEFLIYFQGNSAPDKSGLPSDRFSAERTGGSVSTLTIQRTQQEDSAVYLCASSLELGGGNTIYFGEGSWLTVV.

In this sample, this clonotype turned up many times. This chain uses TRBV6-2 or TRBV6-3 with TRBJ1-1, with D perhaps TRBD1 (6 bases). V dropped 7 bases and J dropped 1 base, with 16 bases sitting between them. In germline, CDR1 is MNHEY, CDR2 SVGEGT. This CDR3 comprises 15 residues. The CDR3 loop is CASITPGGGNTEAFF. The CDR3 DNA follows: TGTGCCAGCATTACCCCCGGAGGGGGGAACACTGAAGCTTTCTTT.

The sample holds many counts of this clonotype. This chain uses TRBV20-1 with TRBJ2-7; 9 nucleotides match TRBD2. The V and J ends lost 3 bases and 0 bases, in that order; junction bases with no gene match: 6. This CDR3 is built from 15 residues. CDR1 is DFQATT and CDR2 is SNEGSKA in the germline V gene (reference sequence). CDR3 region: CSAREGLASSYEQYF. DNA for the CDR3: TGCAGTGCTAGGGAGGGACTAGCCAGCTCCTACGAGCAGTACTTC.

The genes are TRBV6-1 and TRBJ2-3; no definite D call. In germline, CDR1 is MNHNS, CDR2 SASEGT. CDR3 length equals 13 residues. The V end lost 6 bases, the J end lost 0 bases, and 7 bases lay between the germline ends. In nucleotides, the CDR3 is TGTGCCAGCAGCCCAGCTAGCACAGATACGCAGTATTTT. This translates into CASSPASTDTQYF.

The chain joins TRBV4-3 to TRBJ2-2, with 12 bases fitting TRBD2. The CDR3 has 17 amino acids. Germline CDR1 reads LGHNA; CDR2 reads YSLEER. The ends lost 0 bases at V and 7 bases at J; junction bases unmatched: 6. This chain's CDR3 is CASSQELAGGQGGELFF. CDR3 nucleotide sequence: TGCGCCAGCAGCCAAGAGCTAGCGGGGGGGCAAGGCGGGGAGCTGTTTTTT.

Many counts were recorded for this clonotype. CDR3 protein: CASSQEGWGYEQYF. Here the CDR3 DNA reads TGCGCCAGCAGCCAAGAGGGTTGGGGGTACGAGCAGTACTTC. J is TRBJ2-7 and V is TRBV4-3; D could derive from TRBD1 or TRBD2 (5 bases each). The V end was cut by 0 bases, the J end by 4 bases, with 10 bases between. The CDR3 length is 14 residues. CDR1 LGHNA and CDR2 YSLEER come from the germline V gene.

This clonotype is classed as medium-sized. The J gene is TRBJ2-2, the V gene TRBV20-1, with 7 bases aligning to TRBD2. The CDR3 contains 15 residues. CDR1 is DFQATT, CDR2 SNEGSKA, per germline (reference sequence). Trimming took 2 bases from V and 2 from J; bases not matched to a gene: 5. The CDR3 nucleotides are TGCAGTGCTAGAACCGGGACTAAAAACACCGGGGAGCTGTTTTTT. Protein sequence: CSARTGTKNTGELFF.

This clonotype was found many times. The chain is built from TRBV20-1 and TRBJ2-5, with 9 bases fitting TRBD2. CDR1 is DFQATT and CDR2 is SNEGSKA in the germline V gene (reference sequence). The V segment lost 1 base and the J segment 2 bases; nucleotides outside the gene matches: 5. The CDR3 spans 15 residues. Here the CDR3 reads CSARAAGGLQETQYF. The CDR3 nucleotides read TGCAGTGCTAGAGCAGCGGGGGGCTTACAAGAGACCCAGTACTTC.

This clonotype was seen at least ten times. The chain uses TRBV7-2 and TRBJ2-3; D possibly corresponds to TRBD2 (6 bases). CDR1 SGHTA and CDR2 FQGNSA come from the germline V gene. The CDR3 contains 16 residues. V gave up 5 bases and J gave up 4 bases, with 19 bases separating them. This CDR3 is CASSDNFGSTPDTQYF. The DNA for the CDR3 is TGTGCCAGCAGCGACAACTTCGGGAGTACACCAGATACGCAGTATTTT.

This clonotype occurred many times. This chain joins TRBV30 and TRBJ2-3; 7 bases fit TRBD1. J gave up 4 bases and V 2 bases, and 0 bases lay outside the gene matches. CDR1 is GTSNPN and CDR2 is SVGIG in the germline V gene (reference sequence). The CDR3 covers 12 residues. The CDR3 reads CAWSRGPDTQYF. The CDR3 DNA reads TGTGCCTGGAGTAGGGGGCCAGATACGCAGTATTTT.

This clonotype occurred many times. The CDR3 DNA sequence: TGTGCCAGCAGTTTCACCGACGGCAATCAGCCCCAGCATTTT. This codes for CASSFTDGNQPQHF. The chain has TRBV12-3 or TRBV12-4 and TRBJ1-5; D is undetermined. V was cut by 3 bases and J by 2 bases, with 8 bases left in between. CDR3 length equals 14 residues.

The V and J genes are TRBV5-1 and TRBJ2-7, with D perhaps TRBD2 (5 bases). Germline V gives CDR1 SGHRS, CDR2 YFSETQ. V lost 4 bases and J lost 5, with 22 bases in between. The CDR3 is 16 amino acids. CDR3 in amino acids: CASSPGRVTTYDEQYF. CDR3 bases: TGCGCCAGCAGCCCGGGCCGGGTGACTACCTACGACGAGCAGTACTTC.

This clonotype occurred many times. This rearrangement joins TRBV12-3 or TRBV12-4 to TRBJ2-6; unclear D gene. This CDR3 has 14 residues. With 3 bases removed from V and 0 bases from J, the gap between germline ends came to 3 bases. The CDR3 bases are TGTGCCAGCAGTTTGAGCTCTGGGGCCAACGTCCTGACTTTC. Protein product: CASSLSSGANVLTF.

V gene TRBV8-2 combines with J gene TRBJ2-3. TRBV8-2 is given as a pseudogene. The CDR3 is 10 amino acids. The CDR3 region has the DNA TGTGGCATTAGCACAGATACGCAGTATTTT. This gives the protein CGISTDTQYF.

This clonotype was seen repeatedly, ten times or more. V is TRBV24-1 and J is TRBJ2-3; 10 positions agree with TRBD2. The CDR3 totals 17 residues. CDR1 and CDR2 from the germline V gene are KGHDR and SFDVKD. V was pared by 3 bases and J by 2 bases, with 7 bases of the junction left unmatched. The CDR3 sequence: CATSDPPGTSDTDTQYF. CDR3 nucleotides: TGTGCCACCAGTGATCCCCCCGGGACTAGCGACACAGATACGCAGTATTTT.

This clonotype was detected ten times or more. The chain recombines TRBV10-3 with TRBJ2-5; 8 nucleotides match TRBD2. Germline CDR1 reads ENHRY; CDR2 reads SYGVKD. The V segment lost 4 bases and the J segment 4 bases; nucleotides outside the gene matches: 8. The CDR3 runs to 15 residues. The CDR3 nucleotides read TGTGCCATCAGTGTTAGCGGGGCGCGGGGAGAGACCCAGTACTTC. It yields the protein CAISVSGARGETQYF.

This clonotype was counted ten times or more. The rearrangement uses TRBV7-2 and TRBJ2-3; possible D gene TRBD2, 5 bases. V lost 5 bases and J 2 bases, leaving 14 bases between the germline ends. CDR1 and CDR2 (germline): SGHTA, FQGNSA. The CDR3 spans 15 residues. The CDR3, as DNA: TGTGCCAGCAGCCAGAGGGAACACTTCACAGATACGCAGTATTTT. Amino acids: CASSQREHFTDTQYF.

Relative to its sample, this clonotype is medium-sized. The chain couples TRBV28 to TRBJ2-7; 9 bases agree with TRBD1. Per germline, CDR1 MDHEN and CDR2 SYDVKM. The CDR3 runs 15 residues. After removal of 7 bases from V and 2 bases from J, the junction contained 9 bases not matched to a gene. The CDR3 loop is CASNSPGQGTYEQYF. The CDR3 DNA follows: TGTGCCAGCAATAGCCCGGGACAGGGCACCTACGAGCAGTACTTC.

This clonotype appeared many times. The chain recombines TRBV6-4 with TRBJ2-5; D call uncertain. Germline V gene sequence: CDR1 MRHNA, CDR2 SNTAGT. The CDR3 runs to 12 residues. Trimming removed 8 bases at V and 5 bases at J, with 12 bases between. The CDR3 is CASVILRETQYF. In nucleotides, the CDR3 is TGTGCCAGCGTAATCCTGCGTGAGACCCAGTACTTC.